This T cell receptor (beta chain) was obtained from a study of spatial heterogeneity in lung cancer. Study overall: Compared with alpha-chain sequences, beta-chain sequences were consistently detected in greater numbers. General study findings and limits: Circulating ubiquitous expanded tumor TCRs were observed more frequently at resection than at follow-up.

The germline V gene has CDR1 MNHEY and CDR2 SMNVEV (reference sequence). There are 15 residues in the CDR3. V trimming: 6 bases; J trimming: 7 bases; junction bases outside the gene matches: 9. This clonotype was seen a handful of times. Its antigen is undetermined. Time point given: sample taken at primary tumor resection. Donors were fewer than 90 untreated early-stage non-small cell lung cancer patients. Unsorted whole RNA from tumor, nontumor lung or frozen PBMC underwent sequencing. TCRdb re-analysed the 5' RACE reads in MiXCR, keeping a single row per CDR3 protein. The sample holds more than 30,000 distinct CDR3 sequences, approximately 5.6% seen once.

The receptor was isolated from a female donor with early-stage non-small cell lung cancer. The chain links TRBV27 to TRBJ1-1; TRBD1 aligns across 12 bases. The specimen comprised PBMCs, sampled at surgery. DNA of the CDR3: TGTGCCAGCAGCCTTGGGGGACAGGGGGCGGATGAAGCTTTCTTT. It yields the protein CASSLGGQGADEAFF.